Following are 9 T cell receptor beta chains from one sample sequenced in a study of regulatory dendritic cells for organ transplantation. Allogeneic regulatory or mature dendritic cells were co-cultured for 5 days with CFSE-labeled sorted T cells at 1:10. The table came from immunoSEQ multiplex PCR; TCRdb's copy has only in-frame clones and leaves some out. The sample shows 20,000 or so clones, approximately 80% of them seen only once. These TCRs are of unknown antigen specificity. Material: memory CD4+ T cells from blood cultured with regulatory dendritic cells. Specified subset: CD45RO+ memory T cells. The receptors here all came from a human donor in good health.

This chain connects TRBV4-2 to TRBJ2-2; 7 nucleotides line up with TRBD1. The trim removed 2 bases at V and 0 bases at J, leaving 15 bases unmatched. Germline lookup yields CDR1 LGHNA and CDR2 YNFKEQ. The CDR3 extends over 20 amino acids. The CDR3, as DNA: TGTGCCAGCAGCCAAACACCGGGACAGACAATAAACGCGAACACCGGGGAGCTGTTTTTT. Its protein is CASSQTPGQTINANTGELFF.

The chain joins TRBV18 to TRBJ2-2; TRBD2 is a possible D gene (6 bases). This CDR3 spans 13 amino acids. Germline V gene sequence: CDR1 KGHSH, CDR2 LQKENI. The V and J ends lost 2 bases and 5 bases respectively, with 6 bases between them. The DNA for the CDR3 is TGTGCCAGCTCACCAGGGACTACCGGGGAGCTGTTTTTT. Translation: CASSPGTTGELFF.

This clone occurred a few times. The chain joins TRBV2 to TRBJ2-5, with D possibly being TRBD1 (6 bases). V dropped 4 bases and J dropped 5 bases, with 11 bases sitting between them. Looked up from germline, CDR1 is SNHLY and CDR2 is FYNNEI. This CDR3 has 13 residues. The DNA for the CDR3 is TGTGCCAGCAGTGCTACTAGGGGGGAGACCCAGTACTTC. Amino acid sequence: CASSATRGETQYF.

About this clone itself: The junction departs from the called germline gene at one end, perhaps through a read error. V is TRBV7-7 and J is TRBJ2-5, with TRBD1 matching over 8 bases. Germline V CDR1 and CDR2: SSHAT, FNYEAQ (reference sequence). The CDR3 covers 15 residues. In nucleotides, the CDR3 is TGTGCTAGCAGCTTACGGACAGGGCCGATGGGGACCCAGTACTTC. Its translation: CASSLRTGPMGTQYF. Full variable domain (outside the CDR3, taken from reference TRBV7-7 and TRBJ2-5): GAGVSQSPRYKVTKRGQDVTLRCDPISSHATLYWYQQALGQGPEFLTYFNYEAQPDKSGLPSDRFSAERPEGSISTLTIQRTEQRDSAMYRCASSLRTGPMGTQYFGPGTRLLVL.

The chain carries TRBV6-5 and TRBJ2-1; 9 nucleotides align to TRBD2. The CDR3 covers 16 residues. Trimming cost V 3 bases and J 8 bases; bases outside gene matches: 11. Germline CDR1 reads MNHEY; CDR2 reads SVGAGI. CDR3 protein: CASSYDGLAGRYEQFF. The CDR3 coding sequence is TGTGCCAGCAGTTATGACGGGCTAGCGGGAAGGTATGAGCAGTTCTTC.

The chain joins TRBV5-6 to TRBJ2-3, with 11 bases lining up with TRBD1. There are 16 residues in the CDR3. CDR1 is SGHDT and CDR2 is YYEEEE in the germline V gene. The trim removed 4 bases at V and 3 bases at J, leaving 7 bases unmatched. The CDR3 loop reads CASSLYGTGGTDTQYF. The DNA for the CDR3 is TGTGCCAGCAGCCTCTACGGGACAGGGGGGACAGATACGCAGTATTTT.

J is TRBJ2-5 and V is TRBV28; D gene uncertain. The germline V and J ends were trimmed by 6 bases and 5 bases, with 13 bases remaining between them. Germline V gives CDR1 MDHEN, CDR2 SYDVKM. The CDR3 runs to 13 residues. CDR3 amino acids: CASSRKAQETQYF. CDR3 nucleotides: TGTGCCAGCAGCAGAAAAGCCCAGGAGACCCAGTACTTC.

The rearrangement uses TRBV2 and TRBJ1-1; possible D gene TRBD1, 5 bases. The CDR3 loop spans 14 amino acids. CDR1 is SNHLY and CDR2 is FYNNEI in the germline V gene. Trimming left V 7 bases short and J 1 base short, with 13 bases between. CDR3 protein: CASIKLTANTEAFF. CDR3 in DNA: TGTGCCAGCATCAAATTGACAGCGAACACTGAAGCTTTCTTT. The variable domain in full, with the rest retrieved from reference TRBV2 and TRBJ1-1, is EPEVTQTPSHQVTQMGQEVILRCVPISNHLYFYWYRQILGQKVEFLVSFYNNEISEKSEIFDDQFSVERPDGSNFTLKIRSTKLEDSAMYFCASIKLTANTEAFFGQGTRLTVV.

The CDR3 sequence: CASSEVLGDTQYF. The CDR3 coding sequence is TGTGCCAGCAGCGAGGTACTAGGAGATACGCAGTATTTT. The chain links TRBV9 to TRBJ2-3; tentative D call: TRBD2 (5 bases). V lost 3 bases and J 5 bases, leaving 10 bases between the germline ends. The CDR3 is made up of 13 amino acids. Germline lookup yields CDR1 SGDLS and CDR2 YYNGEE.